These 4 T cell receptor beta chains came from one sample sequenced in a study of breast tumors, draining lymph nodes, adjacent tissues. The lymph nodes were axillary draining lymph nodes from breast cancer patients. Via MiXCR, TCRdb re-called the multiplex PCR reads, giving one row per CDR3 protein. Of about 230,000 distinct CDR3 sequences in the sample, 32% were seen once. Material for sequencing was axillary lymph node tissue. These receptors all stem from a female donor with breast cancer. Some clones in this sample may be carry-over from other donors' samples.

This clonotype was observed a few times. This may be a read error: a much more frequent sequence differs by one nucleotide. The V gene is TRBV9, the J gene TRBJ2-1; the D is unclear. Germline V gene data show CDR1 as SGDLS and CDR2 as YYNGEE. CDR3 length: 14 amino acids. In DNA, the CDR3 is TGTGCCAGCAGCTCCGCGAGCTCCTACAATGAGCAGTCCTTC. Translated, it gives CASSSASSYNEQSF.

This clonotype was seen at least ten times. The chain has TRBV5-6 and TRBJ2-5; unclear D gene. The germline CDR1 and CDR2 sequences are SGHDT and YYEEEE. V was trimmed by 1 base and J by 1 base, leaving 11 bases between them. The CDR3 consists of 15 residues. This chain's CDR3 is CASSLPRRSQETQYF. The DNA for the CDR3 is TGTGCCAGCAGCTTGCCCAGGCGAAGCCAAGAGACCCAGTACTTC.

This clonotype has at least ten counts. The chain couples TRBV3-1 to TRBJ1-6; D might be TRBD1 (6 bases). The V gene's germline CDR1 is LGHDT and CDR2 YNNKEL (reference sequence). The CDR3 is 14 residues long. The V gene lost 4 bases and the J gene lost 8 bases, with 12 bases spanning the gap. CDR3 sequence reads: CASSRSRGDSPLHF. In DNA, the CDR3 is TGTGCCAGCAGCCGCTCCAGGGGCGATTCACCCCTCCACTTT.

This clonotype was recorded at least ten times. This chain joins TRBV5-1 and TRBJ2-2, with TRBD1 matching over 9 bases. V was pared by 4 bases and J by 4 bases, with 8 bases of the junction left unmatched. This CDR3 has 16 residues. Germline CDR1 reads SGHRS; CDR2 reads YFSETQ. CDR3 loop: CASSDPRQGGTGELFF. The CDR3 region has the DNA TGCGCCAGCAGCGACCCGAGACAGGGGGGCACCGGGGAGCTGTTTTTT. Full variable domain (outside the CDR3, taken from reference TRBV5-1 and TRBJ2-2): KAGVTQTPRYLIKTRGQQVTLSCSPISGHRSVSWYQQTPGQGLQFLFEYFSETQRNKGNFPGRFSGRQFSNSRSEMNVSTLELGDSALYLCASSDPRQGGTGELFFGEGSRLTVL.